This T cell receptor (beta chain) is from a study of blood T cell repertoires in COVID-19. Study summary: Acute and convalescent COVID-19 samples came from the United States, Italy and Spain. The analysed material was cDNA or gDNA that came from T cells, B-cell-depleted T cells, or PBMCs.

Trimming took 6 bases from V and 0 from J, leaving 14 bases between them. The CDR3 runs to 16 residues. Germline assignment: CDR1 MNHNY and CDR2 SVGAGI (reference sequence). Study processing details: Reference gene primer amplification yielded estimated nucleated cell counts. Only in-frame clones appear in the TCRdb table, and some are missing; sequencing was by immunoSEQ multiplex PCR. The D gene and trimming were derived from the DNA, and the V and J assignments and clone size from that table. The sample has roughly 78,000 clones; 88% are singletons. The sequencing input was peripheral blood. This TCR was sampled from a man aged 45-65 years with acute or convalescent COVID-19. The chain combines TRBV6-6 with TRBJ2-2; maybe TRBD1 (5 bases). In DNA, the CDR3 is TGTGCCAGCAGCTTCTTCCAGGGAACGAACACCGGGGAGCTGTTTTTT. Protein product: CASSFFQGTNTGELFF.